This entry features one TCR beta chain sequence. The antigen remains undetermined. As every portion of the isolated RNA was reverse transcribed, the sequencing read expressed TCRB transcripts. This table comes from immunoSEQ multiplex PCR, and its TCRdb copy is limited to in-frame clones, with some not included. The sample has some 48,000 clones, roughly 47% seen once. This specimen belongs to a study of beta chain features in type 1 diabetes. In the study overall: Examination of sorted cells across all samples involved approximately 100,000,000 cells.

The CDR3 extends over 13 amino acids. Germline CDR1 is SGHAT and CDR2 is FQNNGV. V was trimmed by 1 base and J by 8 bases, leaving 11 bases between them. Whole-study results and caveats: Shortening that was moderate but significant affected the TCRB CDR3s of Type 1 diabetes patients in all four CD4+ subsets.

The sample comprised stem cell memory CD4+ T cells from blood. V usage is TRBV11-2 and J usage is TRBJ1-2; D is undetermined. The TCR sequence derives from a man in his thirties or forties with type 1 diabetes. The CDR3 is CASSLGAAVGYTF. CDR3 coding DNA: TGTGCCAGCAGCTTAGGCGCGGCCGTGGGCTACACCTTC.